The sample holds a few counts of the clone carrying this T cell receptor beta chain. Its matching antigen is unknown. Library preparation for TCR beta used quantitative 5'-RACE with molecular barcodes. TCRdb fed the 5' RACE reads into MiXCR, producing one record per CDR3 protein. The table lists around 91,000 distinct CDR3 sequences, approximately 9.6% of them singletons. The data derive from a study of CD8 T cells in ankylosing spondylitis. Regarding the study as a whole: There was a TCR beta motif, made of eight highly homologous variants, that appeared characteristic of ankylosing spondylitis blood. The study looked at matched synovial fluid samples from ankylosing spondylitis patients. Disease-linked clones were reported to be significantly enriched there. A subset of motif variants has previously been described in the synovial fluid and blood of reactive arthritis.

V lost 5 bases, J lost 5 bases, and 15 bases lay in between. The CDR3 runs 14 residues. The rearrangement links TRBV12-3 or TRBV12-4 to TRBJ1-1, with D tentatively TRBD1 (5 bases). The material sequenced was blood, either unsorted or a sorted T cell fraction (not recorded which). This clonotype was sampled from a male donor with ankylosing spondylitis. CDR3 residues: CASSTLPGQTEAFF. The CDR3 DNA sequence: TGTGCCAGCAGTACCCTCCCGGGGCAAACTGAAGCTTTCTTT.